This T cell receptor beta chain was sequenced during a study of CXCR3-negative and CXCR3-positive naive CD8 T cells (dated by TCRdb to the late 2010s). About the full investigation: About 135 million TRB reads were obtained in total, roughly 1.5 +/- 0.3 million reads per library. Data from 11 donors, pooled across two independent experiments, went into the diversity and physicochemical repertoire analyses. For the TRBV-TRBJ cluster analysis, the naive subsets came from 5 donors, while the memory cells came from 3 donors. The paper as a whole reports these results and caveats: Comparably high repertoire diversity was found in both naive subsets, whereas much lower repertoire diversity was found in memory CD8+ T cells. Compared with CXCR3-negative naive cells, CXCR3-positive naive cells had TRB CDR3s with higher hydrophobicity (lower Kidera factor 4), lower energy, and higher strength and volume indices. Because surface CD5, which has been linked to self-reactivity in mice, was comparable between naive subsets, TCR interaction strength was also inferred from TRB CDR3 physicochemical properties. Freshly isolated PBMCs were used for most assays because CXCR3 expression partially decreased after cryopreservation. Similar TRBV-TRBJ usage was shown by naive CXCR3-negative and CXCR3-positive cells from the same donor, whereas distinct patterns were shown by memory cells.

Via the germline V gene (reference sequence), CDR1 is LNHDA and CDR2 SQIVND. Including cysteine and phenylalanine, the CDR3 has 15 amino acids. No DNA is recorded. Each CD8+ T cell subset was flow-sorted in triplicate, with over 250,000 cells per subset placed directly into RLT lysis buffer. To exclude memory contaminants, naive CD8+ T cells were stringently defined as CD45RO-CCR7+CD27+CD95-. Standard density gradient centrifugation was used to isolate peripheral blood mononuclear cells from buffy coats. Naive CXCR3-negative and CXCR3-positive CD8+ T cells were flow-sorted on a FACSAria III. An RNeasy Mini Kit was used to extract total RNA from the sorted cells. Instrument used: NextSeq 550. The Human TCR Profiling Kit (MiLaboratory) was used to prepare UMI-labeled 5' RACE TRB cDNA libraries. cDNA synthesis used the entire amount of extracted RNA, and PCR amplification then used the entire amount of cDNA produced. Libraries were prepared in parallel with an identical number of PCR cycles. In the original analysis: With a minimum of two reads required per UMI, MIGEC and MiXCR pulled out about 50,000 +/- 10,000 unique UMI-labeled TRB cDNA molecules from each library. Each library averaged about 40,000 +/- 10,000 functional in-frame TRB CDR3 nucleotide clonotypes without stop codons. After downsampling to 5000 UMI-labeled TRB molecules per sample, diversity metrics, including normalized Shannon-Wiener and Chao1, were computed in VDJtools. For the central five CDR3 residues, VDJtools calculated physicochemical properties weighted by clonotype size, namely interaction energy, strength, volume and Kidera factor 4. TCRdb reprocessed the reads into one record per CDR3 protein sequence, lacking DNA. These V and J calls rely on TCRdb rather than the paper's analysis. For this sample, the table gives some 130,000 distinct CDR3 sequences. Around 0.37% of the sample belongs to the ten largest clones.

As for this clonotype: The clone's antigen remains unknown.

The V gene is TRBV19 and the J gene is TRBJ2-1; TCRdb gives TRBD1 as the D gene, but with no DNA this cannot be confirmed. The sequence was collected from a human donor in good health. Some clones in this sample may be carry-over from other donors' samples. Sequenced: naive CXCR3+ CD8+ T cells from blood. Taken with the paper, the label for cell subset or site translates to: CD45RO-CCR7+CD27+CD95- naive CD8+ T cells expressing CXCR3 (TNR3+). CDR3 reads: CASSMLGVTYNEQFF.